The text below deals with one T cell receptor (beta chain). The source of the sample is a study of technical replicates of blood from a few donors. Assay used: immunoSEQ multiplex PCR; TCRdb lists only in-frame clones, some missing. The sample yields fewer than 100,000 clones, more than 90% seen once. V lost 3 bases, J lost 0 bases, and 6 bases stayed unmatched. The CDR3 is 16 residues long. CDR1 LNHDA and CDR2 SQIVND come from the germline V gene (reference sequence). The sequence was obtained from a human donor in good health. The chain carries TRBV19 and TRBJ2-7, with 9 nucleotides matching TRBD2. The specimen was T cells isolated from PBMCs. The chain's CDR3 is CASSIGLAGLSYEQYF. In DNA form, the CDR3 reads TGTGCCAGTAGTATCGGTCTAGCGGGGCTCTCCTACGAGCAGTACTTC.